The rows below give T cell receptor beta chains drawn from one sample of a study of blood T cell repertoires in COVID-19. Here immunoSEQ multiplex PCR was the method, and the copy in TCRdb shows in-frame clones only, minus some. The table lists under 350,000 clones, approximately 85% of them singletons. Sequenced material: peripheral blood. The receptors were sampled from a human donor in a cohort sampled during active COVID-19. CDR3s include the opening cysteine and the closing phenylalanine or tryptophan. A D gene is named only where the DNA matches it firmly. A clone size is listed for some rows: how often the clone was seen (once, few, many), or a class if it is expanded.

D gene: TRBD1
J gene: TRBJ1-6
V gene: TRBV6-6
clone size: .
CDR3 protein: CASSSGGAGSPLHF
CDR3 DNA: TGTGCCAGCAGTTCAGGGGGCGCGGGTTCACCCCTCCACTTT

D gene: .
J gene: TRBJ2-1
V gene: TRBV5-6
clone size: once
CDR3 protein: CASSLGTIRHEQFF
CDR3 DNA: TGTGCCAGCAGCTTGGGGACTATCAGGCACGAGCAGTTCTTC

D gene: .
J gene: TRBJ1-2
V gene: TRBV6-2/TRBV6-3
clone size: .
CDR3 protein: CASSYSATYGYTF
CDR3 DNA: TGTGCCAGCAGTTACTCAGCTACCTATGGCTACACCTTC

D gene: TRBD2
J gene: TRBJ2-7
V gene: TRBV27
clone size: .
CDR3 protein: CASSYLAGGLYEQYF
CDR3 DNA: TGTGCCAGCAGTTACTTGGCGGGGGGCCTCTACGAGCAGTACTTC

D gene: TRBD1
J gene: TRBJ1-1
V gene: TRBV18
clone size: .
CDR3 protein: CASSPRTGVVTEAFF
CDR3 DNA: TGTGCCAGCTCACCTCGGACAGGGGTGGTCACTGAAGCTTTCTTT

D gene: .
J gene: TRBJ1-2
V gene: TRBV20-1
clone size: .
CDR3 protein: CSASKGSRGYGYTF
CDR3 DNA: TGCAGTGCTAGTAAGGGGTCCAGGGGCTATGGCTACACCTTC

D gene: .
J gene: TRBJ1-4
V gene: TRBV7-9
clone size: .
CDR3 protein: CASSPTGTNEKLFF
CDR3 DNA: TGTGCCAGCAGTCCTACAGGGACTAATGAAAAACTGTTTTTT

D gene: .
J gene: TRBJ1-3
V gene: TRBV6-5
clone size: .
CDR3 protein: CASRSGTFGNTIYF
CDR3 DNA: TGTGCCAGCAGGTCCGGGACATTTGGAAACACCATATATTTT

D gene: .
J gene: TRBJ2-1
V gene: TRBV10-2
clone size: .
CDR3 protein: CASNSGSYNEQFF
CDR3 DNA: TGCGCCAGCAACTCAGGCTCCTACAATGAGCAGTTCTTC

D gene: .
J gene: TRBJ1-5
V gene: TRBV29-1
clone size: .
CDR3 protein: CSVLREINQPQHF
CDR3 DNA: TGCAGCGTTCTCAGGGAAATAAATCAGCCCCAGCATTTT

D gene: .
J gene: TRBJ2-4
V gene: TRBV6-2/TRBV6-3
clone size: .
CDR3 protein: CASSPGYPEGKNIQYF
CDR3 DNA: TGTGCCAGCAGCCCTGGGTACCCCGAGGGCAAAAACATTCAGTACTTC

D gene: TRBD2
J gene: TRBJ2-2
V gene: TRBV10-3
clone size: .
CDR3 protein: CATSGSSGTGELFF
CDR3 DNA: TGTGCCACCTCCGGGTCTAGCGGGACCGGGGAGCTGTTTTTT

D gene: .
J gene: TRBJ1-1
V gene: TRBV6-5
clone size: .
CDR3 protein: CASSLGRGDTEAFF
CDR3 DNA: TGTGCCAGCAGTCTCGGACGGGGTGACACTGAAGCTTTCTTT

D gene: .
J gene: TRBJ2-1
V gene: TRBV7-9
clone size: .
CDR3 protein: CASSLQGGTYNEQFF
CDR3 DNA: TGTGCCAGCAGCTTACAGGGGGGCACTTACAATGAGCAGTTCTTC

D gene: .
J gene: TRBJ2-7
V gene: TRBV21-1
clone size: .
CDR3 protein: CASSGRQGSRYEQYF
CDR3 DNA: TGTGCCAGCAGCGGGAGGCAGGGCAGTCGCTACGAGCAGTACTTC

D gene: .
J gene: TRBJ1-1
V gene: TRBV27
clone size: .
CDR3 protein: CASRDGAGTEAFF
CDR3 DNA: TGTGCCAGCAGAGACGGCGCGGGCACTGAAGCTTTCTTT

D gene: .
J gene: TRBJ1-3
V gene: TRBV30
clone size: .
CDR3 protein: CAWKWHSQFSGNTIYF
CDR3 DNA: TGTGCCTGGAAATGGCACAGCCAATTCTCTGGAAACACCATATATTTT

D gene: TRBD2
J gene: TRBJ2-1
V gene: TRBV6-5
clone size: .
CDR3 protein: CASSYRGEGRNEQFF
CDR3 DNA: TGTGCCAGCAGTTACCGGGGGGAAGGTAGGAATGAGCAGTTCTTC

D gene: TRBD2
J gene: TRBJ2-7
V gene: TRBV7-3
clone size: once
CDR3 protein: CASSLDAGGSYEQYF
CDR3 DNA: TGTGCCAGCAGCTTAGACGCGGGGGGCTCCTACGAGCAGTACTTC

D gene: .
J gene: TRBJ2-1
V gene: TRBV23-1
clone size: .
CDR3 protein: CATLGVAVRFF
CDR3 DNA: TGCGCCACCCTCGGGGTAGCGGTCAGGTTCTTC

D gene: TRBD1
J gene: TRBJ1-3
V gene: TRBV10-3
clone size: .
CDR3 protein: CGTTGRQTEAGNTIYF
CDR3 DNA: TGTGGAACGACAGGGCGCCAAACCGAGGCTGGAAACACCATATATTTT

D gene: TRBD1
J gene: TRBJ1-2
V gene: TRBV19
clone size: once
CDR3 protein: CASGRDRGGYTF
CDR3 DNA: TGTGCCAGTGGCCGGGACAGGGGTGGCTACACCTTC

D gene: TRBD1
J gene: TRBJ2-5
V gene: TRBV5-1
clone size: .
CDR3 protein: CASSLGDRDQETQYF
CDR3 DNA: TGCGCCAGCAGCTTGGGGGACAGGGACCAAGAGACCCAGTACTTC

D gene: .
J gene: TRBJ2-1
V gene: TRBV10-3
clone size: .
CDR3 protein: CAISGVGGYYNEQFF
CDR3 DNA: TGTGCCATCAGTGGGGTCGGGGGATATTACAATGAGCAGTTCTTC

D gene: .
J gene: TRBJ2-7
V gene: TRBV19
clone size: .
CDR3 protein: CASSRTVGWLEQYF
CDR3 DNA: TGTGCCAGTAGTAGGACAGTCGGTTGGCTCGAGCAGTACTTC

D gene: .
J gene: TRBJ1-2
V gene: TRBV6-6
clone size: .
CDR3 protein: CASRQGPVDGYTF
CDR3 DNA: TGTGCCAGCCGCCAGGGTCCGGTGGATGGCTACACCTTC

D gene: .
J gene: TRBJ1-2
V gene: TRBV6-1
clone size: .
CDR3 protein: CASSEAGQGGLYGYTF
CDR3 DNA: TGTGCCAGCAGTGAAGCGGGGCAGGGTGGGCTCTATGGCTACACCTTC

D gene: TRBD1
J gene: TRBJ1-2
V gene: TRBV28
clone size: .
CDR3 protein: CASSRDREGYGYTF
CDR3 DNA: TGTGCCAGCAGCCGGGACAGGGAAGGCTATGGCTACACCTTC

D gene: .
J gene: TRBJ1-2
V gene: TRBV21-1
clone size: .
CDR3 protein: CASSNSRGSYGYTF
CDR3 DNA: TGTGCCAGCAGCAACTCCAGGGGCTCCTATGGCTACACCTTC

D gene: .
J gene: TRBJ1-1
V gene: TRBV3-1/TRBV3-2
clone size: .
CDR3 protein: CASSQWGEGVAFF
CDR3 DNA: TGTGCCAGCAGCCAATGGGGTGAGGGGGTAGCTTTCTTT

D gene: .
J gene: TRBJ1-2
V gene: TRBV15
clone size: .
CDR3 protein: CATSREGGTHGYTF
CDR3 DNA: TGTGCCACCAGCAGAGAGGGTGGGACTCATGGCTACACCTTC

D gene: TRBD1
J gene: TRBJ2-5
V gene: TRBV18
clone size: .
CDR3 protein: CASSPPGTGQETQYF
CDR3 DNA: TGTGCCAGCTCACCTCCGGGGACAGGCCAAGAGACCCAGTACTTC

D gene: TRBD2
J gene: TRBJ2-1
V gene: TRBV25-1
clone size: .
CDR3 protein: CASSEGTSGVEEQFF
CDR3 DNA: TGTGCCAGCAGTGAAGGGACTAGCGGGGTAGAAGAGCAGTTCTTC

D gene: TRBD1
J gene: TRBJ2-2
V gene: TRBV24-1
clone size: few
CDR3 protein: CATSDRDRGTGELFF
CDR3 DNA: TGTGCCACCAGTGACCGGGACAGGGGGACCGGGGAGCTGTTTTTT

D gene: .
J gene: TRBJ1-2
V gene: TRBV23-1
clone size: .
CDR3 protein: CAGRNGRGDYGYTF
CDR3 DNA: TGCGCCGGACGGAATGGCAGGGGAGACTATGGCTACACCTTC

D gene: .
J gene: TRBJ2-1
V gene: TRBV24-1
clone size: .
CDR3 protein: CATSAMNEQFF
CDR3 DNA: TGTGCCACCAGTGCTATGAATGAGCAGTTCTTC

D gene: TRBD1
J gene: TRBJ1-2
V gene: TRBV30
clone size: once
CDR3 protein: CAWMQSWDSYGYTF
CDR3 DNA: TGTGCCTGGATGCAGAGCTGGGACAGCTATGGCTACACCTTC

D gene: TRBD1
J gene: TRBJ2-7
V gene: TRBV7-2
clone size: .
CDR3 protein: CASSVIDRDNYEQYF
CDR3 DNA: TGTGCCAGCAGCGTCATTGACAGGGATAACTACGAGCAGTACTTC

D gene: .
J gene: TRBJ1-1
V gene: TRBV9
clone size: few
CDR3 protein: CASSAVDSSWNTEAFF
CDR3 DNA: TGTGCCAGCAGCGCAGTCGACAGTTCTTGGAACACTGAAGCTTTCTTT

D gene: TRBD1
J gene: TRBJ2-2
V gene: TRBV4-1
clone size: .
CDR3 protein: CASSLITGGHGELFF
CDR3 DNA: TGCGCCAGCAGCCTGATCACAGGGGGCCACGGGGAGCTGTTTTTT

D gene: TRBD1
J gene: TRBJ1-2
V gene: TRBV7-9
clone size: .
CDR3 protein: CASSFTGDWYGYTF
CDR3 DNA: TGTGCCAGCAGCTTTACAGGGGATTGGTATGGCTACACCTTC

D gene: TRBD2
J gene: TRBJ2-2
V gene: TRBV5-6
clone size: .
CDR3 protein: CASRRGRGGAGELFF
CDR3 DNA: TGTGCCAGCAGACGCGGCCGGGGAGGGGCCGGGGAGCTGTTTTTT

D gene: TRBD1
J gene: TRBJ2-2
V gene: TRBV7-3
clone size: .
CDR3 protein: CASSPLDRGGTGELFF
CDR3 DNA: TGTGCCAGCAGCCCCTTGGACAGGGGAGGGACCGGGGAGCTGTTTTTT

D gene: TRBD2
J gene: TRBJ2-2
V gene: TRBV30
clone size: .
CDR3 protein: CAWSVRPTSGGVTGELFF
CDR3 DNA: TGTGCCTGGAGTGTACGTCCGACTAGCGGGGGTGTTACCGGGGAGCTGTTTTTT

D gene: TRBD1
J gene: TRBJ1-1
V gene: TRBV5-8
clone size: .
CDR3 protein: CASSFPGGKAFF
CDR3 DNA: TGTGCCAGCAGCTTTCCAGGGGGTAAAGCTTTCTTT

D gene: .
J gene: TRBJ1-1
V gene: TRBV5-3
clone size: .
CDR3 protein: CARSCGGEAFF
CDR3 DNA: TGTGCCAGAAGTTGTGGCGGGGAAGCTTTCTTT

D gene: TRBD2
J gene: TRBJ2-7
V gene: TRBV9
clone size: few
CDR3 protein: CASSPPRGRAYEQYF
CDR3 DNA: TGTGCCAGCAGCCCACCGCGGGGGAGAGCTTACGAGCAGTACTTC

D gene: .
J gene: TRBJ2-6
V gene: TRBV6-6
clone size: .
CDR3 protein: CASSPGSSGANVLTF
CDR3 DNA: TGTGCCAGCAGCCCCGGGTCTTCTGGGGCCAACGTCCTGACTTTC

D gene: .
J gene: TRBJ2-1
V gene: TRBV7-2
clone size: .
CDR3 protein: CASSSLFSSEQFF
CDR3 DNA: TGTGCCAGCAGCTCTCTTTTCTCGAGTGAGCAGTTCTTC

D gene: TRBD1
J gene: TRBJ2-2
V gene: TRBV7-3
clone size: few
CDR3 protein: CASSLLAGGTTGELFF
CDR3 DNA: TGTGCCAGCAGCTTACTCGCAGGGGGCACAACCGGGGAGCTGTTTTTT

D gene: TRBD1
J gene: TRBJ1-5
V gene: TRBV19
clone size: .
CDR3 protein: CASTYRDRINQPQHF
CDR3 DNA: TGTGCCAGTACTTATCGGGACAGGATCAATCAGCCCCAGCATTTT

D gene: .
J gene: TRBJ1-3
V gene: TRBV3-1/TRBV3-2
clone size: .
CDR3 protein: CASSQGQARHSGNTIYF
CDR3 DNA: TGTGCCAGCAGCCAAGGGCAGGCTCGCCACTCTGGAAACACCATATATTTT

D gene: .
J gene: TRBJ1-2
V gene: TRBV4-2
clone size: .
CDR3 protein: CASRNTGYGSYGYTF
CDR3 DNA: TGTGCCAGCCGTAACACAGGGTATGGTAGCTATGGCTACACCTTC

D gene: TRBD1
J gene: TRBJ2-7
V gene: TRBV30
clone size: .
CDR3 protein: CAWNSNRGSYEQYF
CDR3 DNA: TGTGCCTGGAATTCAAACAGGGGAAGCTACGAGCAGTACTTC

D gene: .
J gene: TRBJ1-1
V gene: TRBV13
clone size: .
CDR3 protein: CASSPGLGDTEAFF
CDR3 DNA: TGTGCCAGCAGCCCGGGACTGGGGGACACTGAAGCTTTCTTT

D gene: TRBD1
J gene: TRBJ1-1
V gene: TRBV6-5
clone size: .
CDR3 protein: CASKDRAIKAFF
CDR3 DNA: TGTGCCAGTAAGGACAGGGCGATAAAAGCTTTCTTT

D gene: .
J gene: TRBJ2-1
V gene: TRBV11-3
clone size: few
CDR3 protein: CASSLDGTSGEQFF
CDR3 DNA: TGTGCCAGCAGCTTAGATGGTACCTCAGGGGAGCAGTTCTTC

D gene: .
J gene: TRBJ1-1
V gene: TRBV19
clone size: .
CDR3 protein: CASSPRGGEAFF
CDR3 DNA: TGTGCCAGTAGTCCCCGAGGAGGTGAAGCTTTCTTT

D gene: TRBD1
J gene: TRBJ1-2
V gene: TRBV3-1/TRBV3-2
clone size: .
CDR3 protein: CASSPRDRGYLGYGYTF
CDR3 DNA: TGTGCCAGCAGTCCCCGGGACAGGGGCTATCTGGGCTATGGCTACACCTTC

D gene: TRBD2
J gene: TRBJ2-5
V gene: TRBV12-3/TRBV12-4
clone size: once
CDR3 protein: CASGGDQETQYF
CDR3 DNA: TGTGCCAGCGGGGGGGACCAGGAGACCCAGTACTTC